This T cell receptor (beta chain) was identified in a study of CXCR3-negative and CXCR3-positive naive CD8 T cells (dated by TCRdb to the late 2010s). Some background on the complete study: In total, about 150 million TRB reads were obtained, or roughly 1.5 +/- 0.3 million reads per library. Diversity and physicochemical repertoire analyses covered some eleven donors pooled from two independent experiments. The TRBV-TRBJ cluster analysis covered naive subsets from 5 donors and memory cells from 3 donors.

Each CD8+ T cell subset was flow-sorted in triplicate, with fewer than 350,000 cells per subset placed directly into RLT lysis buffer. To keep memory contaminants out, a stringent definition of naive CD8+ T cells was applied: CD45RO-CCR7+CD27+CD95-. Standard density gradient centrifugation was used to isolate peripheral blood mononuclear cells from buffy coats. A FACSAria III was used to flow-sort naive CXCR3-negative and CXCR3-positive CD8+ T cells. An RNeasy Mini Kit was used to extract total RNA from the sorted cells. This sample was sequenced with a NextSeq 550. The Human TCR Profiling Kit (MiLaboratory) was used to make UMI-labeled 5' RACE TRB cDNA libraries. The full amount of extracted RNA was used for cDNA synthesis, and the full amount of resulting cDNA was used for PCR amplification. The libraries were made side by side, with each library going through the same number of PCR cycles. The paper's data handling went like this. With a minimum of two reads required per UMI, MIGEC and MiXCR pulled out about 49,000 +/- 11,000 unique UMI-labeled TRB cDNA molecules from each library. On average, around 40,000 +/- 10,000 functional in-frame TRB CDR3 nucleotide clonotypes lacking stop codons were found per library. Diversity metrics, including normalized Shannon-Wiener and Chao1, were computed in VDJtools after downsampling to 5000 UMI-labeled TRB molecules per sample. VDJtools was used to calculate clonotype-size-weighted physicochemical properties of the central five CDR3 residues, namely interaction energy, strength, volume and Kidera factor 4. TCRdb reprocessed the reads and assigns one entry to each CDR3 protein sequence, leaving out DNA. In this record, the V and J calls reflect TCRdb's handling and not the investigators' own analysis. The record for this sample contains 75,000 or so distinct CDR3 sequences. 1.6% of the sample goes to the ten largest clones.

Remarks on this clonotype: Its target antigen remains unknown.

CDR1 is given as SGDLS and CDR2 as YYNGEE, both from the germline V gene. Spanning cysteine to phenylalanine, the CDR3 consists of 14 amino acids. The nucleotide record is missing. Summary of the overall study and its limitations: Because CXCR3 expression was partially decreased after cryopreservation, freshly isolated PBMCs were used for most assays. Within the same donor, TRBV-TRBJ usage looked similar between naive CXCR3-negative and CXCR3-positive cells, but memory cells had distinct patterns. TRB CDR3s from CXCR3-positive naive cells showed higher hydrophobicity (lower Kidera factor 4), lower energy, and higher strength and volume indices than CXCR3-negative naive cells. Repertoire diversity was comparably high in both naive subsets but much lower in memory CD8+ T cells. Because surface CD5, which is linked to self-reactivity in mice, was comparable between the naive subsets, TCR interaction strength was also inferred from the physicochemical properties of TRB CDR3s.

This receptor was identified in a human donor in good health. Some clones in this sample may be carry-over from other donors' samples. The specimen sequenced was naive CXCR3- CD8+ T cells from blood. The sample's cell subset or site label is to be understood as: CD45RO-CCR7+CD27+CD95- naive CD8+ T cells lacking CXCR3 (TNR3-). Recombination joined TRBV9 with TRBJ2-1; as DNA is missing, the TRBD1 call by TCRdb cannot be tested. The CDR3 loop reads CASSVNRGTDEQFF.